The 28 T cell receptor beta chains given below trace back to one sample, sequenced in a study of cytomegalovirus exposure and HLA in healthy donors. 13 Jbeta primers and 60 Vbeta primers were used for the PCR. The method was immunoSEQ multiplex PCR; TCRdb's version includes in-frame clones alone and lacks a portion of them. Of approximately 110,000 clones in the sample, 77% were seen once. What was sequenced was PBMCs. These receptors were taken from a human donor in good health.

The chain is built from TRBV21-1 and TRBJ2-2; the table gives TRBD2 as D, unverified against the DNA. TRBV21-1 is reported as a pseudogene. This CDR3 has 22 amino acids. This chain's CDR3 is CASAPPPDSGRVKIRVSGELFF. The CDR3 DNA follows: TGTGCCAGCGCGCCCCCACCGGATAGCGGGAGGGTGAAGATACGGGTGTCCGGGGAGCTGTTTTTT.

The chain combines TRBV9 with TRBJ1-3; TRBD1 might be the D (6 bases). Looked up from germline, CDR1 is SGDLS and CDR2 is YYNGEE. Trimming cost V 7 bases and J 0 bases, with 11 bases left between them. The length of the CDR3 is 14 residues. The CDR3 nucleotides are TGTGCCAGCTCGGGGACACTCTCTGGAAACACCATATATTTT. It translates to CASSGTLSGNTIYF.

This chain connects TRBV6-1 to TRBJ2-2; the D is unclear. Per the germline V gene, CDR1 is MNHNS and CDR2 is SASEGT. The CDR3 runs 13 residues. V lost 0 bases to trimming and J lost 4 bases, with 3 bases between them. The CDR3 DNA follows: TGTGCCAGCAGTGAAGCCCGCACCGGGGAGCTGTTTTTT. Translating gives CASSEARTGELFF.

The V gene is TRBV11-1, the J gene TRBJ2-6; 7 bases align to TRBD1. Unmatched junction bases numbered 2, after V lost 4 bases and J lost 2 bases. CDR1 and CDR2 (germline): SGHAT, FQDESV (reference sequence). The CDR3 consists of 15 residues. The CDR3, as DNA: TGTGCCAGCAGCTGGCAGGGGGCTGGGGCCAACGTCCTGACTTTC. Translation gives CASSWQGAGANVLTF. Full variable domain (missing parts from reference TRBV11-1 and TRBJ2-6): EAEVAQSPRYKITEKSQAVAFWCDPISGHATLYWYRQILGQGPELLVQFQDESVVDDSQLPKDRFSAERLKGVDSTLKIQPAELGDSAMYLCASSWQGAGANVLTFGAGSRLTVL.

CDR3: CARGRGEQYF. CDR3 bases: TGTGCCAGAGGCAGGGGCGAGCAGTACTTC. V and J are TRBV6-5 and TRBJ2-7; D is perhaps TRBD1 (6 bases). The V end was cut by 9 bases, the J end by 6 bases, with 9 bases between. This CDR3 has 10 amino acids. Germline-derived CDR1 and CDR2 are MNHEY and SVGAGI.

The chain couples TRBV4-1 to TRBJ2-7; 7 nucleotides align to TRBD1. This CDR3 is built from 13 residues. Germline CDR1 is MGHRA and CDR2 is YSYEKL. The V and J ends lost 0 bases and 7 bases, in that order; junction bases with no gene match: 3. Here the CDR3 reads CASSQDRGLEQYF. CDR3 in DNA: TGCGCCAGCAGCCAAGATAGGGGGCTTGAGCAGTACTTC.

The genes are TRBV27 and TRBJ1-6; D unclear. The V gene lost 2 bases and the J gene lost 16 bases, with 21 bases spanning the gap. CDR1 is MNHEY, CDR2 SMNVEV, per germline (reference sequence). CDR3 length: 15 residues. CDR3 residues: CASSLTSSATLPLHF. Written as DNA, the CDR3 is TGTGCCAGCAGTTTAACGAGTTCAGCGACCCTGCCGCTCCACTTT.

V usage is TRBV28 and J usage is TRBJ1-4, with 10 bases fitting TRBD1. In germline, CDR1 is MDHEN, CDR2 SYDVKM. CDR3 length: 14 amino acids. V trimming: 7 bases; J trimming: 8 bases; junction bases outside the gene matches: 7. CDR3 sequence (DNA): TGTGCCAGCACCCGGGGACAGGGGAGGGAAAAACTGTTTTTT. Protein product: CASTRGQGREKLFF.

This clone was counted between two and nine times. V usage is TRBV10-1 and J usage is TRBJ2-5, with D perhaps matching TRBD2 (6 bases). V lost 4 bases to trimming and J lost 5 bases, with 14 bases between them. Germline V CDR1 and CDR2: WNHNN, SYGVQD (reference sequence). The CDR3 covers 14 residues. CDR3 loop: CASSGSGRGETQYF. CDR3 in DNA: TGCGCCAGCAGTGGTAGCGGAAGAGGGGAGACCCAGTACTTC.

This rearrangement joins TRBV7-6 to TRBJ2-3; TRBD2 matches 10 bases. Germline V CDR1 and CDR2: SGHVS, FNYEAQ. The ends lost 0 bases at V and 3 bases at J; junction bases unmatched: 0. CDR3 length: 15 residues. The CDR3 region is CASSLAGLATDTQYF. CDR3 DNA: TGTGCCAGCAGCTTAGCGGGACTAGCGACAGATACGCAGTATTTT. The entire variable domain, with the rest obtained from reference TRBV7-6 and TRBJ2-3, is as follows: GAGVSQSPRYKVTKRGQDVALRCDPISGHVSLYWYRQALGQGPEFLTYFNYEAQQDKSGLPNDRFSAERPEGSISTLTIQRTEQRDSAMYRCASSLAGLATDTQYFGPGTRLTVL.

In DNA form, the CDR3 reads TGTGCCAGCAGTTTGGGGCGGCCTATAGGGGAGACCCAGTACTTC. Its protein is CASSLGRPIGETQYF. This rearrangement joins TRBV27 to TRBJ2-5, with D tentatively TRBD1 (5 bases). The CDR3 runs to 15 residues. The V gene's germline CDR1 is MNHEY and CDR2 SMNVEV (reference sequence). V was trimmed by 3 bases and J by 5 bases, leaving 16 bases between them.

The chain employs TRBV11-2 and TRBJ1-1; 8 bases are shared with TRBD1. Germline-derived CDR1 and CDR2 are SGHAT and FQNNGV. This CDR3 region has 17 residues. V shed 4 bases, J shed 1 base, and the junction held 11 bases outside the gene matches. The chain's CDR3 is CASSYLDRDEANTEAFF. The CDR3 DNA follows: TGTGCCAGCAGCTACCTGGACAGGGATGAAGCGAACACTGAAGCTTTCTTT.

The V and J genes are TRBV30 and TRBJ1-1; no clear D gene. Deletions cut 3 bases from V and 1 base from J, with 6 bases between. The V gene's germline CDR1 is GTSNPN and CDR2 SVGIG (reference sequence). The CDR3 sequence is 12 residues long. The CDR3 protein is CAWSVGNTEAFF. DNA of the CDR3: TGTGCCTGGAGCGTCGGGAACACTGAAGCTTTCTTT.

The chain uses TRBV29-1 and TRBJ1-4; no firm D call. This CDR3 is built from 12 residues. Trimming cost V 7 bases and J 7 bases, with 13 bases left between them. Germline assignment: CDR1 SQVTM and CDR2 ANQGSEA. DNA for the CDR3: TGCAGCGCAAAGGAGTTCGGTGAAAAACTGTTTTTT. Protein product: CSAKEFGEKLFF.

In this sample, this clone turned up a few times. The chain has TRBV19 and TRBJ1-2, with 9 bases fitting TRBD1. CDR1 is LNHDA, CDR2 SQIVND, per germline (reference sequence). With V trimmed by 5 bases and J by 1 base, 5 bases remained unmatched. The CDR3 runs to 15 residues. CDR3 region: CASSFRDRVNYGYTF. The CDR3 DNA reads TGTGCCAGTAGTTTCCGGGACAGGGTTAACTATGGCTACACCTTC. The variable domain in full, with the rest retrieved from reference TRBV19 and TRBJ1-2, is DGGITQSPKYLFRKEGQNVTLSCEQNLNHDAMYWYRQDPGQGLRLIYYSQIVNDFQKGDIAEGYSVSREKKESFPLTVTSAQKNPTAFYLCASSFRDRVNYGYTFGSGTRLTVV.

This chain links TRBV7-9 with TRBJ1-1; TRBD1 is a possible D gene (6 bases). The V gene's germline CDR1 is SEHNR and CDR2 FQNEAQ (reference sequence). Trimming cost V 5 bases and J 1 base, with 20 bases left between them. CDR3 length: 17 residues. The CDR3 reads CASSPSRTVLSNTEAFF. The CDR3 bases are TGTGCCAGCAGCCCATCTCGGACAGTTCTATCGAACACTGAAGCTTTCTTT.

The table lists this clone with a count of one. The chain combines TRBV2 with TRBJ2-3, with 7 nucleotides matching TRBD2. The length of the CDR3 is 16 residues. With V trimmed by 2 bases and J by 6 bases, 11 bases remained unmatched. CDR1 is SNHLY and CDR2 is FYNNEI in the germline V gene. The CDR3 spells CASSEWLAASSDTQYF. The CDR3 DNA is TGTGCCAGCAGTGAATGGCTAGCGGCATCCAGCGATACGCAGTATTTT.

This clone was counted between two and nine times. V usage is TRBV9 and J usage is TRBJ1-1; D is unclear. The CDR3 extends over 15 amino acids. Trimming left V 3 bases short and J 1 base short, with 13 bases between. CDR1 SGDLS and CDR2 YYNGEE come from the germline V gene. The CDR3 nucleotides read TGTGCCAGCAGCGCCGAGCGAGCACCGAACACTGAAGCTTTCTTT. Encoded protein: CASSAERAPNTEAFF.

This clone was counted only a few times. This chain links TRBV7-9 with TRBJ1-1, with D perhaps TRBD1 (6 bases). Germline assignment: CDR1 SEHNR and CDR2 FQNEAQ (reference sequence). This CDR3 is built from 16 residues. Trimming took 2 bases from V and 1 from J, leaving 14 bases between them. This CDR3 reads CASSLSLDRPNTEAFF. In DNA form, the CDR3 reads TGTGCCAGCAGCTTAAGCTTAGACAGGCCGAACACTGAAGCTTTCTTT.

The rearrangement joins TRBV6-5 to TRBJ1-5; no clear D. Germline CDR1 and CDR2: MNHEY and SVGAGI. CDR3 length equals 14 residues. V lost 0 bases and J lost 7, with 10 bases in between. Here the CDR3 reads CASSYSRERQPQHF. The CDR3 nucleotides read TGTGCCAGCAGTTACTCCCGGGAGAGGCAGCCCCAGCATTTT.

The chain couples TRBV4-1 to TRBJ2-1, with 8 bases lining up with TRBD2. Germline CDR1 and CDR2: MGHRA and YSYEKL. There are 15 residues in the CDR3. The V gene end was trimmed by 4 bases and the J gene end by 2 bases; junction bases not matched to a gene: 4. This chain's CDR3 is CASSLTSGAYNEQFF. As DNA, the CDR3 is TGCGCCAGCAGCCTAACTAGCGGTGCCTACAATGAGCAGTTCTTC.

J is TRBJ1-1 and V is TRBV29-1, with a possible D match to TRBD1 (6 bases). The CDR3 runs to 13 residues. The germline CDR1 and CDR2 sequences are SQVTM and ANQGSEA. Trimming took 7 bases from V and 4 from J, leaving 16 bases between them. CDR3 sequence: CSGQQGESTEAFF. Written as DNA, the CDR3 is TGCAGCGGCCAACAGGGTGAGAGCACTGAAGCTTTCTTT.

The J gene is TRBJ2-6, the V gene TRBV6-6, with D maybe TRBD1 (5 bases). Germline values: CDR1 MNHNY, CDR2 SVGAGI (reference sequence). Trimming took 7 bases from V and 4 from J, leaving 14 bases between them. The CDR3 contains 15 residues. For the CDR3, the DNA is TGTGCCAGCAATCCTCAGGGTTCCGGGGCCAACGTCCTGACTTTC. This gives the protein CASNPQGSGANVLTF.

The chain recombines TRBV27 with TRBJ2-1, with 14 bases aligning to TRBD2. The trim removed 4 bases at V and 8 bases at J, leaving 7 bases unmatched. The germline CDR1 and CDR2 sequences are MNHEY and SMNVEV (reference sequence). This CDR3 region has 16 residues. The CDR3 sequence: CASSSTGTSGRDEQFF. The CDR3 nucleotides read TGTGCCAGCAGTTCGACAGGGACTAGCGGGAGAGATGAGCAGTTCTTC.

This clone was seen a few times. The gene calls are TRBV5-1 and TRBJ2-7, with 8 bases lining up with TRBD1. Germline values: CDR1 SGHRS, CDR2 YFSETQ. V lost 3 bases and J lost 2; bases outside the gene matches: 4. The CDR3 totals 14 residues. As DNA, the CDR3 is TGCGCCAGCAGCTCGGGACAGGCAACCTACGAGCAGTACTTC. Protein: CASSSGQATYEQYF. The entire variable domain, with the rest obtained from reference TRBV5-1 and TRBJ2-7, is as follows: KAGVTQTPRYLIKTRGQQVTLSCSPISGHRSVSWYQQTPGQGLQFLFEYFSETQRNKGNFPGRFSGRQFSNSRSEMNVSTLELGDSALYLCASSSGQATYEQYFGPGTRLTVT.

The V and J genes are TRBV27 and TRBJ1-1, with 10 positions matching TRBD1. V trimming: 6 bases; J trimming: 4 bases; junction bases outside the gene matches: 5. The CDR3 runs to 14 residues. Germline V gene data show CDR1 as MNHEY and CDR2 as SMNVEV (reference sequence). CDR3 residues: CASSKDRGSTEAFF. The CDR3, as DNA: TGTGCCAGCAGCAAGGACAGGGGGAGCACTGAAGCTTTCTTT.

V is TRBV12-5 and J is TRBJ1-1; weak D call: TRBD1 (5 bases). V was cut by 0 bases and J by 3 bases, with 23 bases left in between. Germline V gene lookup returns CDR1 LGHNT and CDR2 FRNRAP. The CDR3 is made up of 19 amino acids. For the CDR3, the DNA is TGTGCTAGTGGTTTGGTAAACGGATTCAGGGTGACTTTGGACACTGAAGCTTTCTTT. Its protein is CASGLVNGFRVTLDTEAFF.

The rearrangement links TRBV2 to TRBJ2-2; 8 bases are shared with TRBD2. Looked up from germline, CDR1 is SNHLY and CDR2 is FYNNEI. The CDR3 has 16 residues. J was trimmed by 2 bases and V by 5 bases; bases with no gene match: 7. CDR3 in DNA: TGTGCCAGCAGTTTACTAGCGGTTATAAACACCGGGGAGCTGTTTTTT. Encoded protein: CASSLLAVINTGELFF. The whole variable domain, remainder taken from reference TRBV2 and TRBJ2-2, is EPEVTQTPSHQVTQMGQEVILRCVPISNHLYFYWYRQILGQKVEFLVSFYNNEISEKSEIFDDQFSVERPDGSNFTLKIRSTKLEDSAMYFCASSLLAVINTGELFFGEGSRLTVL.